These 30 T cell receptor beta chains share one sample of origin, sequenced in a study. TCRdb called the RT-PCR reads again in MiXCR, with one record for every CDR3 protein. This repertoire shows about 680,000 distinct CDR3 sequences, 14% found once; its top ten account for 3.6%. Sequences were obtained from memory CD4+ T cells from blood. Every receptor here comes from a female donor in good health, serving as a healthy control.

The table lists this clonotype with many counts. The rearrangement links TRBV10-3 to TRBJ2-7; 8 bases match TRBD1. CDR3 length: 13 amino acids. The V segment lost 8 bases and the J segment 2 bases; nucleotides outside the gene matches: 5. CDR1 ENHRY and CDR2 SYGVKD come from the germline V gene. The CDR3 DNA sequence: TGTGCCATCGGACAGGGAAACCCCTACGAGCAGTACTTC. This sequence encodes CAIGQGNPYEQYF.

This clonotype was picked up one time. The chain has TRBV7-9 and TRBJ2-6, with D maybe TRBD1 (6 bases). This CDR3 contains 18 residues. V dropped 5 bases and J dropped 0 bases, with 17 bases sitting between them. The germline gives CDR1 SEHNR, CDR2 FQNEAQ (reference sequence). CDR3 loop: CASSTPGHKNSGANVLTF. CDR3 sequence (DNA): TGTGCCAGCAGCACCCCGGGACACAAAAACTCTGGGGCCAACGTCCTGACTTTC.

This clonotype was observed a few times. A much bigger clone sits one base away, suggesting this may be a read error. V gene TRBV6-1 combines with J gene TRBJ1-2, with 7 bases identical to TRBD1. CDR3 length: 12 amino acids. The V and J ends lost 6 bases and 5 bases, in that order; junction bases with no gene match: 3. Per germline, CDR1 MNHNS and CDR2 SASEGT. For the CDR3, the DNA is TGTGCCAGCAGGACAGGGTATTATGGCTACACCTTC. Translated, it gives CASRTGYYGYTF.

This clonotype has more than one count but fewer than ten. The rearrangement joins TRBV5-5 to TRBJ2-2; 8 positions match TRBD1. The CDR3 totals 17 residues. The V gene end was trimmed by 3 bases and the J gene end by 0 bases; junction bases not matched to a gene: 7. Germline lookup yields CDR1 SGHKS and CDR2 YYEKEE (reference sequence). CDR3 nucleotide sequence: TGTGCCAGCAGCTCAACCCCGGGACAGGCGAACACCGGGGAGCTGTTTTTT. Amino acids: CASSSTPGQANTGELFF.

This clonotype was counted at least ten times. DNA for the CDR3: TGCGCCAGCAGCCCGGGGCCCCCAGATACGCAGTATTTT. Translated: CASSPGPPDTQYF. V gene TRBV5-1 combines with J gene TRBJ2-3; D may be TRBD1 or TRBD2 (5 bases each). Trimming stripped 4 bases from V and 4 bases from J, with 10 bases between. This CDR3 has 13 residues. Germline assignment: CDR1 SGHRS and CDR2 YFSETQ.

This clonotype was seen many times. The gene calls are TRBV7-9 and TRBJ2-3; 11 nucleotides agree with TRBD2. The germline CDR1 and CDR2 sequences are SEHNR and FQNEAQ (reference sequence). The length of the CDR3 is 16 residues. The ends lost 5 bases at V and 1 base at J; junction bases unmatched: 5. The CDR3 is CASSLGLAEGTDTQYF. The DNA for the CDR3 is TGTGCCAGCAGCCTGGGACTAGCGGAAGGCACAGATACGCAGTATTTT.

This clonotype showed up many times. J is TRBJ2-5 and V is TRBV10-2; 8 bases match TRBD1. V shed 7 bases, J shed 3 bases, and the junction held 10 bases outside the gene matches. From germline, CDR1 is WSHSY and CDR2 SAAADI. The CDR3 runs 15 residues. CDR3 sequence (DNA): TGCGCCAGCATCCCGGACAGGGACCATAAAGAGACCCAGTACTTC. Translation gives CASIPDRDHKETQYF.

This clonotype was observed a handful of times. The chain carries TRBV12-3 or TRBV12-4 and TRBJ1-6; no definite D call. The CDR3 is made up of 15 amino acids. V was pared by 4 bases and J by 9 bases, with 16 bases between. The CDR3 region is CASSYPGGLGSPLHF. CDR3 nucleotides: TGTGCCAGCAGTTACCCCGGCGGCTTAGGTTCACCCCTCCACTTT.

The gene calls are TRBV7-9 and TRBJ2-1; 10 positions agree with TRBD2. The CDR3 contains 16 residues. Per the germline V gene, CDR1 is SEHNR and CDR2 is FQNEAQ (reference sequence). V lost 3 bases to trimming and J lost 7 bases; unmatched junction nucleotides: 9. The CDR3 loop is CASSFLDSGRGNEQFF. The DNA of the CDR3 is TGTGCCAGCAGCTTTTTAGACAGCGGGAGGGGAAATGAGCAGTTCTTC.

This clonotype has just a few counts. CDR3 sequence reads: CASSYSRLSGELFF. CDR3 bases: TGTGCCAGCAGTTACTCGAGGCTGTCCGGGGAGCTGTTTTTT. V and J are TRBV6-5 and TRBJ2-2; D gene unclear. Trimming pared 0 bases from V and 6 bases from J, leaving 8 bases between. Germline V gene data show CDR1 as MNHEY and CDR2 as SVGAGI. The CDR3 extends over 14 amino acids.

Here the CDR3 reads CASNRGAGDGYTF. Written as DNA, the CDR3 is TGTGCCAGCAACCGGGGGGCAGGGGATGGCTACACCTTC. The chain is built from TRBV12-3 or TRBV12-4 and TRBJ1-2, with D maybe TRBD1 (6 bases). V was clipped by 7 bases and J by 6 bases, with 15 bases between them. This CDR3 spans 13 amino acids.

This clonotype was seen many times. The V and J genes are TRBV7-2 and TRBJ2-7, with D possibly matching TRBD1 (6 bases). The V end lost 5 bases, the J end lost 0 bases, and 17 bases lay between the germline ends. Germline-derived CDR1 and CDR2 are SGHTA and FQGNSA. This CDR3 comprises 16 residues. The CDR3 protein is CASSKQGSSISYEQYF. The DNA for the CDR3 is TGTGCCAGCAGCAAGCAGGGGTCCTCTATCTCCTACGAGCAGTACTTC.

This chain links TRBV20-1 with TRBJ2-7, with 8 bases matching TRBD1. Germline-derived CDR1 and CDR2 are DFQATT and SNEGSKA (reference sequence). The CDR3 consists of 14 residues. The trim removed 5 bases at V and 5 bases at J, leaving 11 bases unmatched. The CDR3 is CSAQLGRGRHEQYF. CDR3 nucleotides: TGCAGTGCTCAGTTGGGCAGGGGGCGGCACGAGCAGTACTTC.

This clonotype was observed a handful of times. The chain employs TRBV4-3 and TRBJ2-7, with TRBD1 identical over 7 bases. Per the germline V gene, CDR1 is LGHNA and CDR2 is YSLEER. This CDR3 region has 16 residues. V was clipped by 4 bases and J by 0 bases; unmatched bases: 9. The CDR3 region has the DNA TGCGCCAGCAGCCGAAACCCAGGGGGTAGCTCCTACGAGCAGTACTTC. Translated: CASSRNPGGSSYEQYF.

This clonotype came up many times. The chain joins TRBV20-1 to TRBJ1-5, with D perhaps matching TRBD1 (6 bases). V was shortened by 4 bases and J by 2 bases, with 9 bases between the two germline ends. The length of the CDR3 is 13 residues. The germline V gene encodes CDR1 DFQATT and CDR2 SNEGSKA (reference sequence). CDR3 residues: CSATGGGNQPQHF. The CDR3 DNA sequence: TGCAGTGCTACCGGGGGCGGCAATCAGCCCCAGCATTTT.

The table lists this clonotype with many counts. V and J are TRBV12-3 or TRBV12-4 and TRBJ1-1; 7 nucleotides align to TRBD1. This CDR3 is built from 13 residues. The junction had 6 bases not matched to a gene; V was cut back by 5 bases and J by 6 bases. The CDR3 here is CASSPNQGAEAFF. The CDR3 DNA sequence: TGTGCCAGCAGTCCTAACCAGGGGGCTGAAGCTTTCTTT.

A word on this clonotype: One junction end disagrees with the germline gene, perhaps due to a read error. The rearrangement joins TRBV11-2 to TRBJ2-4; TRBD1 or TRBD2 may be the D gene (5 bases each). CDR1 and CDR2 (germline): SGHAT, FQNNGV. This CDR3 is built from 12 residues. CDR3 coding DNA: TGTGCCAGCAGCCCCGAGGGGCCCGTTGTCCACTTC. Translated, it gives CASSPEGPVVHF.

This clonotype was observed a few times. The J gene is TRBJ2-1, the V gene TRBV3-1; D gene uncertain. Germline loops: CDR1 LGHDT, CDR2 YNNKEL (reference sequence). The CDR3 is 13 residues long. The V end was cut by 4 bases, the J end by 6 bases, with 10 bases between. The CDR3 sequence: CASSPLGSNEQFF. Written as DNA, the CDR3 is TGTGCCAGCAGCCCGCTGGGGTCCAATGAGCAGTTCTTC.

Ten or more counts support this clonotype. The chain links TRBV3-1 to TRBJ2-3; 12 positions match TRBD2. The V gene end was trimmed by 4 bases and the J gene end by 5 bases; junction bases not matched to a gene: 7. Germline V gene lookup returns CDR1 LGHDT and CDR2 YNNKEL (reference sequence). This CDR3 is built from 16 residues. CDR3 sequence reads: CASSPVLAGGRDTQYF. CDR3 sequence (DNA): TGTGCCAGCAGCCCGGTTCTAGCGGGGGGGCGAGATACGCAGTATTTT.

This clonotype was counted between two and nine times. The V gene is TRBV20-1, the J gene TRBJ1-1; D unclear. Trimming took 3 bases from V and 4 from J, leaving 12 bases between them. The germline V gene encodes CDR1 DFQATT and CDR2 SNEGSKA (reference sequence). The CDR3 covers 13 residues. The CDR3 loop is CSARGGVITEAFF. CDR3 DNA: TGCAGTGCTAGGGGTGGGGTAATCACTGAAGCTTTCTTT.

The gene calls are TRBV6-5 and TRBJ2-2; TRBD2 matches 7 bases. V lost 0 bases to trimming and J lost 4 bases; unmatched junction nucleotides: 8. The CDR3 is 17 amino acids. Per the germline V gene, CDR1 is MNHEY and CDR2 is SVGAGI. The CDR3 here is CASSYSGGSSGTGELFF. The CDR3 DNA follows: TGTGCCAGCAGTTACTCGGGAGGATCTAGCGGCACCGGGGAGCTGTTTTTT.

Here the CDR3 reads CSVRQPEGGEETQYF. In DNA, the CDR3 is TGCAGTGTCCGTCAACCTGAGGGGGGAGAAGAGACCCAGTACTTC. The chain combines TRBV20-1 with TRBJ2-5, with D tentatively TRBD1 or TRBD2 (6 bases each). The CDR3 totals 15 residues. V lost 7 bases, J lost 3 bases, and 21 bases lay in between. Germline loops: CDR1 DFQATT, CDR2 SNEGSKA (reference sequence).

Regarding this clonotype: The CDR3 does not close with the conserved phenylalanine or tryptophan, likely indicating a read error. This chain joins TRBV7-2 and TRBJ2-1; TRBD2 is a possible D gene (5 bases). CDR3 length: 16 amino acids. With 5 bases removed from V and 5 bases from J, the gap between germline ends came to 19 bases. Germline values: CDR1 SGHTA, CDR2 FQGNSA. The CDR3 loop is CASSPLAALRDNEQFL. The CDR3 region has the DNA TGTGCCAGCAGCCCGCTAGCTGCCCTGCGGGACAATGAGCAGTTCTTA.

This clonotype showed up just a few times. The chain is built from TRBV5-6 and TRBJ1-1; tentative D call: TRBD1 (5 bases). CDR3 length: 16 residues. V shed 2 bases and J shed 7 bases, with 21 bases lying between them. In germline, CDR1 is SGHDT, CDR2 YYEEEE. CDR3 nucleotides: TGTGCCAGCAGCTTCACACCAGGGCAGACCACCCGTGAAGCTTTCTTT. Protein sequence: CASSFTPGQTTREAFF.

This chain uses TRBV7-6 with TRBJ2-5; D is perhaps TRBD2 (6 bases). Deletions cut 4 bases from V and 7 bases from J, with 10 bases between. From germline, CDR1 is SGHVS and CDR2 FNYEAQ. The CDR3 runs to 12 residues. CDR3 loop: CASSSTGGTQYF. CDR3 bases: TGTGCCAGCAGCTCAACCGGGGGGACCCAGTACTTC.

This clonotype has ten or more counts. The V gene is TRBV7-6, the J gene TRBJ2-5; 10 bases fit TRBD2. Germline assignment: CDR1 SGHVS and CDR2 FNYEAQ. The CDR3 spans 16 residues. Trimming at V came to 1 base and at J to 5 bases, leaving 7 bases not matched to a gene. CDR3 nucleotides: TGTGCCAGCAGCTTAGAAACTAGCGGGATGGGGGAGACCCAGTACTTC. Protein product: CASSLETSGMGETQYF.

V and J are TRBV6-5 and TRBJ2-1; 14 nucleotides agree with TRBD2. Per germline, CDR1 MNHEY and CDR2 SVGAGI. This CDR3 has 16 amino acids. After removal of 1 base from V and 7 bases from J, the junction contained 3 bases not matched to a gene. DNA of the CDR3: TGTGCCAGCAGTTACTGGGGGACTAGCGGGAGAAATGAGCAGTTCTTC. This sequence encodes CASSYWGTSGRNEQFF.

The chain has TRBV12-3 or TRBV12-4 and TRBJ2-1; D gene uncertain. V lost 7 bases and J 4 bases, leaving 17 bases between the germline ends. CDR3 length equals 15 residues. The CDR3 DNA reads as TGTGCCAGCATTCTTGGGTTCTCCGAGTACAATGAGCAGTTCTTC. Translated: CASILGFSEYNEQFF.

At least ten counts were recorded for this clonotype. The gene calls are TRBV4-3 and TRBJ1-2; D not certain. Trimming pared 0 bases from V and 0 bases from J, leaving 14 bases between. Germline values: CDR1 LGHNA, CDR2 YSLEER. There are 17 residues in the CDR3. CDR3 coding DNA: TGCGCCAGCAGCCAAGATTTCGGCATACGGGCTAACTATGGCTACACCTTC. Translating gives CASSQDFGIRANYGYTF.

This clonotype was detected only a few times. V gene TRBV7-2 combines with J gene TRBJ2-5; TRBD1 matches at 9 bases. Germline CDR1 is SGHTA and CDR2 is FQGNSA. This CDR3 spans 15 amino acids. The V and J ends lost 1 base and 5 bases, in that order; junction bases with no gene match: 5. In DNA, the CDR3 is TGTGCCAGCAGCTTAGTGGGGACAGGGTGGGAGACCCAGTACTTC. Its protein is CASSLVGTGWETQYF.